The present T cell receptor (beta chain) was sequenced within a study of tumor-infiltrating lymphocytes in primary liver carcinoma. Study summary: Patients were both men and women, whose ages ran from 30 to 69 years.

It was from roughly 20-30 mg of unsorted bulk tissue that RNA and DNA were co-extracted. From approximately 530 ng of total RNA, TCR beta-specific cDNA was reverse-transcribed using a constant-region primer. ARM-PCR was slightly modified, and three nested multiplex PCR rounds with it gave rise to the TCR beta libraries. A C-beta reverse primer and TRBV1-TRBV30 forward primers served in each of the first two PCR rounds, at about 10 cycles apiece. MiXCR, applied by TCRdb to the multiplex PCR reads, yields one record per CDR3 protein. The sample holds roughly 70,000 distinct CDR3 sequences, roughly two thirds seen once. CDR1 and CDR2 (germline): MGHRA, YSYEKL. The CDR3 loop spans 15 amino acids. Trimming took off 5 bases at V and 0 bases at J, with 11 bases between the two ends.

The clonotype comes from a man in his forties with primary liver carcinoma and hepatitis B virus infection. The sample taken for sequencing was liver tumor tissue from sampling region 4. As for subset: tumor region T4, right-lateral pole. The chain employs TRBV4-1 and TRBJ2-1; D is unresolved. In nucleotides, the CDR3 is TGCGCCAGCAGCGTCATCGGTGACTCCTACAATGAGCAGTTCTTC. It encodes CASSVIGDSYNEQFF.